A selection of T cell receptor beta chains follows, all from one sample in a study of blood T cell repertoires in COVID-19. The assay was immunoSEQ multiplex PCR, and TCRdb's table has in-frame clones only and misses some. This repertoire shows approximately 150,000 clones, approximately 88% found once; its top ten account for approximately 18%. The source material was peripheral blood. These receptors were obtained from a woman older than 75 with acute or convalescent COVID-19. Both conserved end residues are part of each CDR3. Each record gives: clone size, V gene, D gene, J gene, CDR3 protein, CDR3 DNA. D genes are given only for firm matches. For some rows the clone size is stated as once, few or many, or as a class when expanded; others skip it.

-	TRBV29-1	TRBD1	TRBJ2-1	CSVAQGIHNEQFF	TGCAGCGTCGCACAGGGGATTCACAATGAGCAGTTCTTC
-	TRBV3-1/TRBV3-2	-	TRBJ2-5	CASSQQGPRETQYF	TGTGCCAGCAGCCAACAGGGTCCTCGGGAGACCCAGTACTTC
-	TRBV5-4	TRBD2	TRBJ2-3	CASSSSGRALDTQYF	TGTGCCAGCAGCTCTAGCGGGAGGGCCTTAGATACGCAGTATTTT
-	TRBV5-5	-	TRBJ2-7	CASSGVISYEQYF	TGTGCCAGCAGCGGAGTGATCTCCTACGAGCAGTACTTC
-	TRBV7-2	TRBD2	TRBJ2-7	CASSLEGRAGSYEQYF	TGTGCCAGCAGCTTAGAGGGGAGGGCCGGGTCCTACGAGCAGTACTTC
-	TRBV29-1	TRBD1	TRBJ1-1	CSVRRGRSGTEAFF	TGCAGCGTGCGCAGGGGGCGATCAGGCACTGAAGCTTTCTTT
-	TRBV20-1	-	TRBJ2-1	CSARQNNEQFF	TGCAGTGCTAGACAAAACAATGAGCAGTTCTTC
once	TRBV4-1	-	TRBJ2-3	CASSHPGQTPNTQYF	TGCGCCAGCAGCCACCCTGGACAGACTCCAAATACGCAGTATTTT
-	TRBV9	-	TRBJ2-5	CASSVGTTGTQYF	TGTGCCAGCAGCGTGGGGACAACTGGGACCCAGTACTTC
few	TRBV18	TRBD1	TRBJ1-1	CASSLAGQGNTEAFF	TGTGCCAGCTCACTAGCGGGACAGGGTAACACTGAAGCTTTCTTT
-	TRBV10-3	TRBD1	TRBJ1-5	CAISDPTGTGVNQPQHF	TGTGCCATCAGTGACCCGACCGGGACAGGTGTTAATCAGCCCCAGCATTTT
-	TRBV4-1	TRBD2	TRBJ2-1	CASSQERLADYNEQFF	TGCGCCAGCAGCCAAGAAAGACTAGCGGACTACAATGAGCAGTTCTTC
-	TRBV27	TRBD1	TRBJ1-5	CASSTGGWGSNQPQHF	TGTGCCAGCAGTACAGGGGGGTGGGGTAGCAATCAGCCCCAGCATTTT
-	TRBV6-5	-	TRBJ2-1	CASSLQAQLAYNEQFF	TGTGCCAGCAGTTTACAGGCCCAATTGGCCTACAATGAGCAGTTCTTC
-	TRBV4-1	-	TRBJ1-4	CASSQPPGRPEKLFF	TGCGCCAGCAGCCAACCCCCGGGTAGACCCGAAAAACTGTTTTTT
-	TRBV5-1	-	TRBJ2-7	CASSLGVQAVAEQYF	TGCGCCAGCAGCCTGGGCGTCCAGGCCGTCGCCGAGCAGTACTTC
-	TRBV11-2	-	TRBJ1-4	CASSLEQGPEKLFF	TGTGCCAGCAGCTTAGAGCAGGGTCCTGAAAAACTGTTTTTT
-	TRBV15	-	TRBJ1-5	CATSRGAPRAGGIGGNQPQHF	TGTGCCACCAGCAGAGGGGCCCCCAGGGCGGGGGGGATTGGGGGCAATCAGCCCCAGCATTTT
-	TRBV7-8	-	TRBJ1-1	CATQRSGNTEAFF	TGTGCCACCCAGAGGTCGGGGAACACTGAAGCTTTCTTT
few	TRBV6-5	-	TRBJ2-7	CASSRDSGIYEQYF	TGTGCCAGCTCCAGGGACTCGGGTATCTACGAGCAGTACTTC
few	TRBV6-2/TRBV6-3	TRBD1	TRBJ1-1	CASSYAGQPKVPNF	TGTGCCAGCAGTTACGCGGGACAGCCGAAAGTCCCGAACTTT
-	TRBV5-6	-	TRBJ1-2	CASSDTNYGYTF	TGTGCCAGCAGCGACACTAACTATGGCTACACCTTC
-	TRBV28	TRBD1	TRBJ1-3	CASSFGTGGNTIYF	TGTGCCAGCAGTTTTGGGACAGGGGGAAACACCATATATTTT
-	TRBV7-6	-	TRBJ2-2	CASSLAPRLNTGELFF	TGTGCCAGCAGCTTAGCCCCGCGGCTGAACACCGGGGAGCTGTTTTTT
-	TRBV10-3	TRBD1	TRBJ1-1	CAIGQGAGEAFF	TGTGCCATCGGGCAGGGGGCGGGTGAAGCTTTCTTT
-	TRBV15	TRBD2	TRBJ2-2	CATSRSLAGDPGELFF	TGTGCCACCAGCCGGTCGCTAGCGGGAGATCCCGGGGAGCTGTTTTTT